This record looks at one TCR beta chain sequence and its context. V was shortened by 0 bases and J by 0 bases, with 10 bases between the two germline ends. The CDR3 sequence is 15 residues long. Looked up from germline, CDR1 is SGDLS and CDR2 is YYNGEE. The data originate from a study of shared clonotypes between healthy human individuals. TCRdb's copy holds only in-frame clones and misses some; the assay was immunoSEQ multiplex PCR. The sample lists around 510,000 clones; 95% to 97% were seen once. Sequenced sample: naive CD4+ T cells sorted from blood. Noted subset: CD45RA+ positively selected. V gene TRBV9 combines with J gene TRBJ2-7; D unresolved. This TCR came from a woman in her thirties in good health. CDR3 bases: TGTGCCAGCAGCGTAGGGCAGACACCCTCCTACGAGCAGTACTTC. This gives the protein CASSVGQTPSYEQYF. The full variable domain, its missing parts supplied by reference TRBV9 and TRBJ2-7, is DSGVTQTPKHLITATGQRVTLRCSPRSGDLSVYWYQQSLDQGLQFLIQYYNGEERAKGNILERFSAQQFPDLHSELNLSSLELGDSALYFCASSVGQTPSYEQYFGPGTRLTVT.